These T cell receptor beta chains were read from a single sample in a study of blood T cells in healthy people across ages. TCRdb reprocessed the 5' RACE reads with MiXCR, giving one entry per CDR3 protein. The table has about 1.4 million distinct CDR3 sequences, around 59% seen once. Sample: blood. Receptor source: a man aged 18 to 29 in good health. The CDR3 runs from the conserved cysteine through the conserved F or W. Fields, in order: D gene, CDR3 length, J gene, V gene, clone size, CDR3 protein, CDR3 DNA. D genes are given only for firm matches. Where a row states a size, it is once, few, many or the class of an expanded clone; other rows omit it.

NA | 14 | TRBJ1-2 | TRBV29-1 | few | CSVEDVPLYYGYTF | TGCAGCGTTGAAGATGTACCCCTATACTATGGCTACACCTTC
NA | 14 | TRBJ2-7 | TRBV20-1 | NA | CSASWGGRTYEQYF | TGCAGTGCTAGCTGGGGGGGCAGAACCTACGAGCAGTACTTC
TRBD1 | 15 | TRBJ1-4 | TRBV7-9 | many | CASSLGGQGFEKLFF | TGTGCCAGCAGCTTAGGGGGACAGGGATTTGAAAAACTGTTTTTT
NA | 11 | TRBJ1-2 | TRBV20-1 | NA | CSARVPYGYTF | TGCAGTGCTAGAGTCCCCTATGGCTACACCTTC
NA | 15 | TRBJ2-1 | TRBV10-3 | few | CAISESSSSYNEQFF | TGTGCCATCAGTGAGTCGTCGTCCAGCTACAATGAGCAGTTCTTC
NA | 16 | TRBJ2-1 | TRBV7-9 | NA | CASSLLPGQPASEQFF | TGTGCCAGCAGCTTATTACCGGGGCAGCCTGCCAGTGAGCAGTTCTTC
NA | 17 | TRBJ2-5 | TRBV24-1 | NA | CATSGVVRGRHQETQYF | TGTGCCACCAGTGGGGTTGTTCGGGGGAGGCATCAAGAGACCCAGTACTTC
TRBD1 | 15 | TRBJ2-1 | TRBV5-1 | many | CASSLGQGPYNEQFF | TGTGCCAGCAGTTTAGGACAGGGCCCCTACAATGAGCAGTTCTTC
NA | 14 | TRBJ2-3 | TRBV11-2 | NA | CASSRLFPRDTQYF | TGTGCCAGCAGCCGCCTATTCCCCCGTGATACGCAGTATTTT
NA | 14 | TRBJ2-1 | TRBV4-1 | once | CASSQSLLYNEQFF | TGCGCCAGCAGCCAATCCCTGCTTTACAATGAGCAGTTCTTC
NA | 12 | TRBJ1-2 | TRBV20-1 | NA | CSASAGAYGYTF | TGCAGTGCTAGTGCGGGGGCTTATGGCTACACCTTC
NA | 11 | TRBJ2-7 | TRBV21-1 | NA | CASKLSYEQYF | TGTGCCAGTAAATTGTCCTACGAGCAGTACTTC
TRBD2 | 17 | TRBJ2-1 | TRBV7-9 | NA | CASSLAGLAGVYDEQFF | TGTGCCAGCAGCTTAGCCGGACTAGCGGGAGTCTACGATGAGCAGTTCTTC
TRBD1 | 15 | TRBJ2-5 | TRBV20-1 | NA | CSARMGQGVRETQYF | TGCAGTGCTAGAATGGGACAGGGGGTCCGAGAGACCCAGTACTTC
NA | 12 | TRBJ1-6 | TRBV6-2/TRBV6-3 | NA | CASSSGLTPLHF | TGTGCCAGCAGTTCGGGCCTGACACCCCTCCACTTT
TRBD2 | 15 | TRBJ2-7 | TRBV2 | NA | CATLGTSGGRYEQYF | TGTGCCACCCTAGGGACTAGCGGGGGCCGCTACGAGCAGTACTTC
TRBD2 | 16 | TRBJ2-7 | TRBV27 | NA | CASSPLTSGGAYEQYF | TGTGCCAGCAGCCCCTTGACTAGCGGGGGGGCCTACGAGCAGTACTTC
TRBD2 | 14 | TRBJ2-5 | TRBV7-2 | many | CASSLGGGTETQYF | TGTGCCAGCAGCTTAGGGGGGGGAACAGAGACCCAGTACTTC
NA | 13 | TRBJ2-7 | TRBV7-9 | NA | CASRGFQGYEQYF | TGTGCTAGCCGGGGCTTTCAGGGATACGAGCAGTACTTC
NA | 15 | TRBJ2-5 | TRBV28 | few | CASSPGSTNQETQYF | TGTGCCAGCAGTCCAGGGTCGACAAACCAAGAGACCCAGTACTTC
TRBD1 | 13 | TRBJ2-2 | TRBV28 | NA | CATGQGNTGELFF | TGTGCCACCGGACAGGGGAACACCGGGGAGCTGTTTTTT
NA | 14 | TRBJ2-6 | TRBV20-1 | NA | CSATSGSGANVLTF | TGCAGTGCCACTTCGGGCTCTGGGGCCAACGTCCTGACTTTC
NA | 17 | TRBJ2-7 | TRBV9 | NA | CASSHASGTANSYEQYF | TGTGCCAGCAGCCATGCCTCCGGGACGGCGAACTCCTACGAGCAGTACTTC
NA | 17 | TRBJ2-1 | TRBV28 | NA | CATPGPLLYGGNNEQFF | TGTGCCACCCCCGGGCCGTTGCTCTATGGGGGGAACAATGAGCAGTTCTTC
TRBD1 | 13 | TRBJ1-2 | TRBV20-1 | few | CSAGQGPNYGYTF | TGCAGTGCTGGACAGGGTCCTAACTATGGCTACACCTTC
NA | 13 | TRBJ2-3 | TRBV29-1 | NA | CSVVGVLTDTQYF | TGCAGCGTCGTGGGGGTCCTCACAGATACGCAGTATTTT
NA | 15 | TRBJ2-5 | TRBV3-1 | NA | CASSQDGGDGETQYF | TGTGCCAGCAGCCAAGATGGCGGGGATGGGGAGACCCAGTACTTC
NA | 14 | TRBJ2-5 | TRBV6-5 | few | CASRSQGAWETQYF | TGTGCCAGCAGATCCCAGGGTGCATGGGAGACCCAGTACTTC
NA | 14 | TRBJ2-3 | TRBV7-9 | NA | CASRRSGSTDTQYF | TGTGCCAGCAGGAGAAGCGGGAGCACAGATACGCAGTATTTT
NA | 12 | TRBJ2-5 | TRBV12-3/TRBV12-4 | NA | CASNGGEETQYF | TGTGCCAGCAATGGGGGTGAGGAGACCCAGTACTTC
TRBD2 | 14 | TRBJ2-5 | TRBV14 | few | CASSIRLAGETQYF | TGTGCCAGCAGCATACGGCTAGCGGGAGAGACCCAGTACTTC
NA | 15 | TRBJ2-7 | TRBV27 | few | CASSLSLGRVYEQYF | TGTGCCAGCAGTTTATCATTGGGAAGGGTGTACGAGCAGTACTTC
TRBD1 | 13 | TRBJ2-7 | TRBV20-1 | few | CSGGRDRAYEQYF | TGCAGTGGAGGCCGGGACAGAGCCTACGAGCAGTACTTC
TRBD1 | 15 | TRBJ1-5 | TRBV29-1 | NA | CSVRTGDSSNQPQHF | TGCAGCGTTAGGACAGGAGATTCTAGCAATCAGCCCCAGCATTTT
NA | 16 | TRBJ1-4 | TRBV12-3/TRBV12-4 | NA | CASSFILTTAHEKLFF | TGTGCCAGCAGTTTCATACTCACGACTGCGCATGAAAAACTGTTTTTT
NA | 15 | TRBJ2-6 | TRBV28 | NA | CASSLRPFGANVLTF | TGTGCCAGCAGTTTGAGACCCTTTGGGGCCAACGTCCTGACTTTC
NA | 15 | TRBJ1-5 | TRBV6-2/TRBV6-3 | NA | CASGLTRQGNQPQHF | TGTGCCAGCGGATTGACCAGGCAGGGGAATCAGCCCCAGCATTTT
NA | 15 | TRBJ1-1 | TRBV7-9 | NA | CASSTPEGGFAEAFF | TGTGCCAGCAGTACCCCCGAAGGCGGATTTGCTGAAGCTTTCTTT
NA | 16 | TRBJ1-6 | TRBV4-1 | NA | CASSQDRAANNSPLHF | TGCGCCAGCAGCCAAGACCGGGCCGCTAATAATTCACCCCTCCACTTT
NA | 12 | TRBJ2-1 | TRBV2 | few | CASSDLGNEQFF | TGTGCCAGTTCGGACCTAGGGAATGAGCAGTTCTTC
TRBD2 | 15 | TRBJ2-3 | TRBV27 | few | CASRTEGGTADTQYF | TGTGCCAGCAGGACTGAGGGAGGGACGGCAGATACGCAGTATTTT
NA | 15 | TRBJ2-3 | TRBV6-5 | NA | CASSSELLGTDTQYF | TGTGCCAGCAGCTCCGAATTACTGGGCACAGATACGCAGTATTTT
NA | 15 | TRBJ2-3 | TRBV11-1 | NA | CASSLATREADTQYF | TGTGCCAGCAGCTTAGCGACCAGGGAAGCAGATACGCAGTATTTT
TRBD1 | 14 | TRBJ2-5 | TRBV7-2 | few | CASSTRQGRETQYF | TGTGCCAGCAGCACAAGACAGGGGCGGGAGACCCAGTACTTC
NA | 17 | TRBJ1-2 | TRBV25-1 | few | CASSEETGFGVLGGYTF | TGTGCCAGCAGTGAGGAAACAGGGTTTGGTGTCCTCGGAGGCTACACCTTC
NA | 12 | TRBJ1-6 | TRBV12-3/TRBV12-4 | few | CASSPITSPLHF | TGTGCCAGCAGCCCCATCACGTCACCCCTCCACTTT
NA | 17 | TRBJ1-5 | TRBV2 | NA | CASSERGPCSPNQPQHF | TGTGCCAGCAGTGAAAGGGGACCCTGTTCTCCCAATCAGCCCCAGCATTTT
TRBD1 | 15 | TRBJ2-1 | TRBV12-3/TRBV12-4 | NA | CASSSAGTGYNEQFF | TGTGCCAGCAGTTCCGCCGGGACAGGGTATAATGAGCAGTTCTTC